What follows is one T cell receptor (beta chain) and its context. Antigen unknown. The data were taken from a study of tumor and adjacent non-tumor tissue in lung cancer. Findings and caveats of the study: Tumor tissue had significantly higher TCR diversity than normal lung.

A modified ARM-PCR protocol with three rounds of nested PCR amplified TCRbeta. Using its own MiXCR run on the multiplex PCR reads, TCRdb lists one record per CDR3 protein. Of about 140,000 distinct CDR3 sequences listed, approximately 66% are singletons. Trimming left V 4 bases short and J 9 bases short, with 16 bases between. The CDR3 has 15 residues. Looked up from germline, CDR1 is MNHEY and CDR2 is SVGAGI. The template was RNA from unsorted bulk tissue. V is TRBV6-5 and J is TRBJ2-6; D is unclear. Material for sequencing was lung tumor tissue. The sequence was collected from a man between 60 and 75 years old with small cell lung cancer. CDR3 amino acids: CASSSLFSGVNVLTF. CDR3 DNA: TGTGCCAGCAGTTCCCTATTCTCTGGTGTCAACGTCCTGACTTTC.